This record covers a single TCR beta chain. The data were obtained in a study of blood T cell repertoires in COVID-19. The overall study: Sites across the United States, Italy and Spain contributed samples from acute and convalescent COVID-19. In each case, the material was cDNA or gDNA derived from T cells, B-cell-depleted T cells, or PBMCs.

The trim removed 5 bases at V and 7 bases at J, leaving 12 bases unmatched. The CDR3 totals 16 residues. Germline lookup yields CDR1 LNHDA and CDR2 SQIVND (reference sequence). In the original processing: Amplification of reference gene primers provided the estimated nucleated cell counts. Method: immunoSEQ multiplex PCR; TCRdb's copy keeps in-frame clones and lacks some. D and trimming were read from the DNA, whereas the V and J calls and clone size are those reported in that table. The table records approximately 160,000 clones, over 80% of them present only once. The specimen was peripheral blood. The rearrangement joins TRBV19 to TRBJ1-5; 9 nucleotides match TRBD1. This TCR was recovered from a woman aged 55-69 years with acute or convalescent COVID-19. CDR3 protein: CASSPFPGQGGQPQHF. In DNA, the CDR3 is TGTGCCAGTAGTCCTTTCCCGGGACAGGGCGGACAGCCCCAGCATTTT.